A single sample gave rise to the 23 T cell receptor beta chains below, sequenced in a study of radiation and T cells in renal cell carcinoma. This table comes from immunoSEQ multiplex PCR, and its TCRdb copy is limited to in-frame clones, with some not included. The sample includes approximately 23,000 clones, 81% seen only once; the top ten take 25% to 40%. Time point reported: blood 2 weeks post-SBRT. The treatment was: 15 Gy SBRT to primary tumor, nephrectomy 4 weeks later. The sample consisted of blood, taken from a patient whose treatment included radiotherapy and nephrectomy. These receptors all stem from a man aged 60 to 75 with renal cell carcinoma.

This clone occurred once. The CDR3 DNA follows: TGTGCCAGCAGTTTATCTGGGACAGGGTCTGGCTACACCTTC. It is translated as CASSLSGTGSGYTF. The rearrangement uses TRBV27 and TRBJ1-2, with 9 bases identical to TRBD1. Germline V CDR1 and CDR2: MNHEY, SMNVEV (reference sequence). The CDR3 is 14 residues long. The junction had 3 bases not matched to a gene; V was cut back by 0 bases and J by 7 bases.

The chain combines TRBV2 with TRBJ2-5; 7 bases match TRBD1. CDR3 length: 12 residues. The germline CDR1 and CDR2 sequences are SNHLY and FYNNEI. V shed 8 bases and J 3 bases; nucleotides not matched to a gene: 3. In DNA, the CDR3 is TGTGCCAGCCGGGACAGAGAAGAGACCCAGTACTTC. This sequence encodes CASRDREETQYF.

J is TRBJ2-5 and V is TRBV5-1, with D possibly TRBD1 on 6 matching bases. The ends were cut back, 0 bases at V and 1 base at J, with 13 bases in the middle. Germline V gene data show CDR1 as SGHRS and CDR2 as YFSETQ. This CDR3 is 16 amino acids long. The CDR3 region has the DNA TGCGCCAGCAGCTTGGGAACAGGGCGTAGCCAAGAGACCCAGTACTTC. Its translation is CASSLGTGRSQETQYF. Using reference TRBV5-1 and TRBJ2-5 for the parts outside the CDR3, the full variable domain is KAGVTQTPRYLIKTRGQQVTLSCSPISGHRSVSWYQQTPGQGLQFLFEYFSETQRNKGNFPGRFSGRQFSNSRSEMNVSTLELGDSALYLCASSLGTGRSQETQYFGPGTRLLVL.

The chain joins TRBV18 to TRBJ2-2, with D possibly matching TRBD1 (5 bases). Germline lookup yields CDR1 KGHSH and CDR2 LQKENI. CDR3 length: 15 residues. The V gene lost 2 bases and the J gene lost 1 base, with 8 bases spanning the gap. Here the CDR3 DNA reads TGTGCCAGCTCACCATTCAGGGAGAACACCGGGGAGCTGTTTTTT. Amino acid sequence: CASSPFRENTGELFF.

The rearrangement links TRBV27 to TRBJ2-1, with D unresolved. V shed 3 bases and J shed 7 bases, with 7 bases lying between them. CDR1 and CDR2 from the germline V gene are MNHEY and SMNVEV (reference sequence). CDR3 length: 12 amino acids. CDR3 sequence reads: CASSFLGNEQFF. Here the CDR3 DNA reads TGTGCCAGCAGTTTCCTTGGGAATGAGCAGTTCTTC.

This clone was recorded only once. Here the CDR3 DNA reads TGTGCCAGCAGCGCGCAAGAGACCCAGTACTTC. Translated, it gives CASSAQETQYF. The V call is TRBV9, the J call TRBJ2-5; the D is unclear. V dropped 3 bases and J dropped 2 bases, with 2 bases sitting between them. CDR1 is SGDLS and CDR2 is YYNGEE in the germline V gene. There are 11 residues in the CDR3.

The genes are TRBV19 and TRBJ2-7, with 8 bases that match TRBD2. Germline trimming cut 5 bases from V and 3 bases from J; bases unmatched to any gene: 3. The CDR3 is 13 amino acids. The germline V gene encodes CDR1 LNHDA and CDR2 SQIVND (reference sequence). In DNA form, the CDR3 reads TGTGCCAGTAGTGTGGGACTAGGCTACGAGCAGTACTTC. Protein: CASSVGLGYEQYF.

The table lists this clone with a count of one. This chain connects TRBV5-4 to TRBJ2-3; 8 bases line up with TRBD2. The CDR3 contains 14 residues. Unmatched junction bases numbered 7, after V lost 9 bases and J lost 1 base. CDR1 is SGHNT and CDR2 is YYREEE in the germline V gene (reference sequence). CDR3 coding DNA: TGTGCCACGCCGGGAGGGCCTGGCACAGATACGCAGTATTTT. As protein: CATPGGPGTDTQYF.

The rearrangement joins TRBV30 to TRBJ1-6; no clear D. CDR1 is GTSNPN, CDR2 SVGIG, per germline (reference sequence). Trimming left V 5 bases short and J 8 bases short, with 13 bases between. This CDR3 has 13 residues. DNA of the CDR3: TGTGCCTGGGGCTTTAGCTGGGATTCACCCCTCCACTTT. This translates into CAWGFSWDSPLHF.

This clone is medium-sized within its sample. The CDR3 DNA follows: TGCAGCGTTGAAGAGGATGAAGGCATCTATGGCTACACCTTC. Protein sequence: CSVEEDEGIYGYTF. The chain recombines TRBV29-1 with TRBJ1-2; D call uncertain. The CDR3 totals 14 residues. V gave up 0 bases and J gave up 4 bases, with 12 bases separating them. From germline, CDR1 is SQVTM and CDR2 ANQGSEA.

The chain recombines TRBV5-5 with TRBJ2-3; 8 nucleotides align to TRBD2. The CDR3 is made up of 16 amino acids. V lost 1 base and J lost 3; bases outside the gene matches: 7. Germline V gene data show CDR1 as SGHKS and CDR2 as YYEKEE (reference sequence). CDR3: CASSLIGRGFTDTQYF. The CDR3 coding sequence is TGTGCCAGCAGCTTGATCGGGAGGGGCTTTACAGATACGCAGTATTTT.

The rearrangement links TRBV2 to TRBJ2-1; D is unresolved. This CDR3 comprises 13 residues. Germline loops: CDR1 SNHLY, CDR2 FYNNEI. V was shortened by 5 bases and J by 2 bases, with 7 bases between the two germline ends. The CDR3 region is CASSSRAYNEQFF. The CDR3 DNA sequence: TGTGCCAGCAGTTCCCGGGCCTACAATGAGCAGTTCTTC.

This clone was seen just once. The CDR3: CASSSGTGTHNEQFF. The DNA of the CDR3 is TGTGCCAGCAGCTCCGGGACAGGGACCCACAATGAGCAGTTCTTC. The V and J genes are TRBV5-4 and TRBJ2-1, with 9 bases aligning to TRBD1. CDR3 size: 15 residues. V shed 3 bases and J 5 bases; nucleotides not matched to a gene: 6. Germline-derived CDR1 and CDR2 are SGHNT and YYREEE (reference sequence).

This chain links TRBV10-3 with TRBJ2-3, with D uncertain. This CDR3 has 13 amino acids. V gave up 5 bases and J gave up 4 bases, with 10 bases separating them. Looked up from germline, CDR1 is ENHRY and CDR2 is SYGVKD. CDR3 sequence: CAISSLVADTQYF. The CDR3 DNA reads as TGTGCCATCAGTTCCTTAGTTGCAGATACGCAGTATTTT.

This chain connects TRBV5-4 to TRBJ2-7, with D unresolved. CDR3 length equals 13 residues. The germline CDR1 and CDR2 sequences are SGHNT and YYREEE (reference sequence). The germline V and J ends were trimmed by 3 bases and 7 bases, with 14 bases remaining between them. The CDR3 region has the DNA TGTGCCAGCAGCTACCAGCAGTGGGCTGAGCAGTACTTC. Residues: CASSYQQWAEQYF.

The gene calls are TRBV27 and TRBJ1-4; the D is unclear. V lost 6 bases to trimming and J lost 5 bases, with 19 bases between them. The CDR3 extends over 16 amino acids. CDR1 and CDR2 (germline): MNHEY, SMNVEV (reference sequence). The chain's CDR3 is CASRTNRLSKNEKLFF. CDR3 DNA sequence: TGTGCCAGCAGGACGAATAGGCTCTCCAAGAATGAAAAACTGTTTTTT.

The chain is built from TRBV4-3 and TRBJ1-5; the D is unclear. The V end lost 0 bases, the J end lost 6 bases, and 6 bases lay between the germline ends. CDR1 LGHNA and CDR2 YSLEER come from the germline V gene. The CDR3 loop spans 13 amino acids. The CDR3 sequence: CASSQDLAQPQHF. The CDR3 DNA follows: TGCGCCAGCAGCCAAGATCTGGCTCAGCCCCAGCATTTT.

The chain is built from TRBV7-9 and TRBJ1-3; D gene uncertain. Germline CDR1 SEHNR, CDR2 FQNEAQ (reference sequence). The CDR3 covers 18 residues. Trimming left V 2 bases short and J 1 base short, with 18 bases between. Written as DNA, the CDR3 is TGTGCCAGCAGCTTAATCCCGGGCTTGAGCTCATCTGGAAACACCATATATTTT. It translates to CASSLIPGLSSSGNTIYF.

The chain carries TRBV7-3 and TRBJ1-1; maybe TRBD1 (5 bases). Per germline, CDR1 SGHTA and CDR2 FQGTGA. The CDR3 totals 13 residues. The germline V and J ends were trimmed by 2 bases and 2 bases, with 6 bases remaining between them. CDR3 nucleotides: TGTGCCAGCAGCTTAGGACAAAACACTGAAGCTTTCTTT. Protein product: CASSLGQNTEAFF.

This clone counts as medium-sized. The chain has TRBV11-2 and TRBJ2-7, with D hard to call. Germline CDR1 SGHAT, CDR2 FQNNGV. The CDR3 covers 18 residues. Trimming left V 3 bases short and J 3 bases short, with 24 bases between. CDR3 sequence: CASSFHLYGGRPLYEQYF. Here the CDR3 DNA reads TGTGCCAGCAGCTTCCACCTCTATGGCGGTAGGCCACTCTACGAGCAGTACTTC.

This chain joins TRBV6-5 and TRBJ2-5; 8 nucleotides match TRBD2. Germline values: CDR1 MNHEY, CDR2 SVGAGI. Trimming removed 0 bases from V and 5 bases from J; junction bases left unmatched: 5. CDR3 length: 15 residues. The CDR3 DNA follows: TGTGCCAGCAGTTACTCGAGCGGGGGTGAGGAGACCCAGTACTTC. Translation: CASSYSSGGEETQYF.

V and J are TRBV7-7 and TRBJ2-1; possible D gene TRBD1, 6 bases. The CDR3 loop spans 14 amino acids. Looked up from germline, CDR1 is SSHAT and CDR2 is FNYEAQ (reference sequence). V lost 5 bases, J lost 6 bases, and 14 bases lay in between. The CDR3 loop reads CASSLHQGTNEQFF. The CDR3 nucleotides are TGTGCCAGCAGCCTTCACCAGGGGACCAATGAGCAGTTCTTC.

The chain carries TRBV4-3 and TRBJ1-1; the D is unclear. The CDR3 spans 15 residues. With 4 bases removed from V and 0 bases from J, the gap between germline ends came to 12 bases. CDR1 LGHNA and CDR2 YSLEER come from the germline V gene. CDR3 DNA sequence: TGCGCCAGCAGCCGATTCTACCAGGTGAACACTGAAGCTTTCTTT. Residues: CASSRFYQVNTEAFF.